This TCR beta chain was recovered during a study of T cells in Graves' hyperthyroidism and ophthalmopathy. Broader study findings: Also found in blood were most expanded thyroid clonotypes above 0.001.

Researchers took RNA transcripts and amplified the TCR beta CDR3 regions from them. A set of HTBI primers served as the primers for a first-round RT-PCR of the TCR CDR3. TCRdb reanalysed the multiplex PCR reads using MiXCR and keeps one entry per CDR3 protein. The table shows about 690,000 distinct CDR3 sequences, with roughly 17% occurring only once. V lost 0 bases, J lost 10 bases, and 15 bases lay in between. Germline lookup yields CDR1 GTSNPN and CDR2 SVGIG (reference sequence). CDR3 length equals 13 residues. This clonotype was counted a few times. Its antigen is unknown. It was 10 ml of fresh peripheral blood that supplied the PBMCs.

The chain combines TRBV30 with TRBJ1-2, with D possibly matching TRBD1 (5 bases). The sequence derives from a man aged 50-59 years with Graves' hyperthyroidism. The sequencing sample was made of blood. The CDR3 sequence: CAWSVMGQGDYTF. CDR3 DNA sequence: TGTGCCTGGAGTGTAATGGGGCAGGGCGACTACACCTTC.